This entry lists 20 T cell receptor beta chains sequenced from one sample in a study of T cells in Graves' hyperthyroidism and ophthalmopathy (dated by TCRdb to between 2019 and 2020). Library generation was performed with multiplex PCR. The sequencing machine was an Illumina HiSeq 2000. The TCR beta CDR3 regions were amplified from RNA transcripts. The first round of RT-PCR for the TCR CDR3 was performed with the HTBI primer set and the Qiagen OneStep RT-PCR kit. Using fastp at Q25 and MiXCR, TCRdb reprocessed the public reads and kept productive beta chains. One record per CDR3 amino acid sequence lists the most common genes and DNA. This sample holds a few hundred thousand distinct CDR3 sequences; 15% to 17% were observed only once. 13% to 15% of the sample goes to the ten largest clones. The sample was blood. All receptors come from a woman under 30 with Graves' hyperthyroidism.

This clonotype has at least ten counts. The CDR3 DNA follows: TGTGCCAGCAGGGTGGGACATAGCAATCAGCCCCAGCATTTT. Protein product: CASRVGHSNQPQHF. The J gene is TRBJ1-5, the V gene TRBV6-1, with TRBD1 as a possible D gene (6 bases). The CDR3 runs 14 residues. V lost 6 bases and J lost 0, with 9 bases in between. Germline lookup yields CDR1 MNHNS and CDR2 SASEGT.

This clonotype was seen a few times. DNA for the CDR3: TGTGCCACCAGTGATTCGGAGCAGACCTACGAGCAGTACTTC. Translating it yields CATSDSEQTYEQYF. The chain has TRBV24-1 and TRBJ2-7; D gene unclear. The germline V gene encodes CDR1 KGHDR and CDR2 SFDVKD. Trimming took off 2 bases at V and 2 bases at J, with 9 bases between the two ends. The CDR3 sequence is 14 residues long.

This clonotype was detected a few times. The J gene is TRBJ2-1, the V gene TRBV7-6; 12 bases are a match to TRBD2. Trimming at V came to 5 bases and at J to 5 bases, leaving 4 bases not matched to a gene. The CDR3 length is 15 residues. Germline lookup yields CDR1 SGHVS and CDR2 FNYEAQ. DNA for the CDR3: TGTGCCAGCAGCACTCTAGCGGGAGGGGACAATGAGCAGTTCTTC. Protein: CASSTLAGGDNEQFF.

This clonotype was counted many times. In nucleotides, the CDR3 is TGTGCCAGCAGCCAAGGGGGGCTTAGTTATGAGCAGTTCTTC. It translates to CASSQGGLSYEQFF. The V call is TRBV3-1, the J call TRBJ2-1; possibly TRBD1 for D (6 bases). The CDR3 sequence is 14 residues long. The V end was cut by 1 base, the J end by 8 bases, with 12 bases between. Germline V gene sequence: CDR1 LGHDT, CDR2 YNNKEL (reference sequence).

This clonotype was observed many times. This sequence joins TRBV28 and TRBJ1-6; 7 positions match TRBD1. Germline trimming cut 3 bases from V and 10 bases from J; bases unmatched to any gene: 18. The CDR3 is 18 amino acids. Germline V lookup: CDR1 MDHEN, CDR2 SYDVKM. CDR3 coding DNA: TGTGCCAGCAGTTTCATCCCGGGACAGAGTGGAGGAGGGTCACCCCTCCACTTT. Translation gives CASSFIPGQSGGGSPLHF.

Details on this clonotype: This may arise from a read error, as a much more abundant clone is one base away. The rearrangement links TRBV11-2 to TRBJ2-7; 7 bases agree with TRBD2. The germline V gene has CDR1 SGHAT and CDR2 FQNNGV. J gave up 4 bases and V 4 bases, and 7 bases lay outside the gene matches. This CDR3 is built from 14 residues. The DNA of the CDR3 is TGTGCCAGCAGCTGGGGACTAACGGTTTACGAGCAGTACTTC. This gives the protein CASSWGLTVYEQYF.

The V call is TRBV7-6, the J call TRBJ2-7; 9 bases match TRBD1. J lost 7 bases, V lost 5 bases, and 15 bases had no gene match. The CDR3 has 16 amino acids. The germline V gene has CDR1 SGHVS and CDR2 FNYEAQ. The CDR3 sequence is CASSASPGQGGWEQYF. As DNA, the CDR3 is TGTGCCAGCAGCGCATCTCCGGGACAGGGTGGATGGGAGCAGTACTTC.

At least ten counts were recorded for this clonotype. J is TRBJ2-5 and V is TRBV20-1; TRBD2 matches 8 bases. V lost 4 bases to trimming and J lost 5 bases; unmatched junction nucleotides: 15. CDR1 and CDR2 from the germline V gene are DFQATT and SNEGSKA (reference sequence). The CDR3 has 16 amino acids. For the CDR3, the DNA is TGCAGTGCTACAACCGAGCGGGAGAGGGTTCGGGAGACCCAGTACTTC. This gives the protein CSATTERERVRETQYF.

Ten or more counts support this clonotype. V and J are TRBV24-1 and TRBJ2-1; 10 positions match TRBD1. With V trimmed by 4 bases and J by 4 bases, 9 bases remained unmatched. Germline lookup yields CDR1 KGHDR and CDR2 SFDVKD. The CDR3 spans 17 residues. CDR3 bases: TGTGCCACCAGTGACCGCCAGACAGGGGGCGGATACAATGAGCAGTTCTTC. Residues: CATSDRQTGGGYNEQFF.

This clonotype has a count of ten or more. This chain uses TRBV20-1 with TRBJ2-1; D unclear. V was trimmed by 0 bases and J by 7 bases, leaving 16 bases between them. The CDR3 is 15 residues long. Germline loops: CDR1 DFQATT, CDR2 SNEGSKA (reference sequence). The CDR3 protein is CSAREGSNTWNEQFF. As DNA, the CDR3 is TGCAGTGCTAGAGAAGGTAGTAATACGTGGAATGAGCAGTTCTTC.

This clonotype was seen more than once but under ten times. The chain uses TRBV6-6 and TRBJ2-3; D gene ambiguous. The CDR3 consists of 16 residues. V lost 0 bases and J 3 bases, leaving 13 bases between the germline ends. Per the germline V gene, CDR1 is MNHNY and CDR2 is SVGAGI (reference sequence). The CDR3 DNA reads TGTGCCAGCAGTTACTCTAGGAGCGAAGGAACAGATACGCAGTATTTT. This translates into CASSYSRSEGTDTQYF.

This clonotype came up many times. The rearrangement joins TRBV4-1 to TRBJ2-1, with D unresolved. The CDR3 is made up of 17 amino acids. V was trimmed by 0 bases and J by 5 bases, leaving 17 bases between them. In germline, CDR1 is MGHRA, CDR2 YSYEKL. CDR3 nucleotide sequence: TGCGCCAGCAGCCAAGAAGGCCTAGGGCCGAGAAACAATGAGCAGTTCTTC. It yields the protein CASSQEGLGPRNNEQFF.

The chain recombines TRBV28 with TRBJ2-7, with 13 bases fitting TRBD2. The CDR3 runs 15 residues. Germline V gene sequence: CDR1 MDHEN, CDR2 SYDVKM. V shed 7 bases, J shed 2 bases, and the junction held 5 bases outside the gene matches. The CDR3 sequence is CASTPTSGRTYEQYF. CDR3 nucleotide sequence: TGTGCCAGCACCCCGACTAGCGGGAGGACCTACGAGCAGTACTTC.

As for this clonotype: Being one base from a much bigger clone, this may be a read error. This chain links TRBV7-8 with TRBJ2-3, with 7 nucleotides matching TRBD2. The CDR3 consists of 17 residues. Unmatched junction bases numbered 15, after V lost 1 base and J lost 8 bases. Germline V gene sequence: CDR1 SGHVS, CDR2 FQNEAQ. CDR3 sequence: CASSLEGGGGSTGTQYF. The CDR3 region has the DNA TGTGCCAGCAGCTTAGAGGGTGGGGGGGGTTCCACGGGTACGCAGTATTTT.

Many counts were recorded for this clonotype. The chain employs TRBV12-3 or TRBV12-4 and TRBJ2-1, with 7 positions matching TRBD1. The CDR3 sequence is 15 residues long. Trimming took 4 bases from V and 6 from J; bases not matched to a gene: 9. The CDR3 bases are TGTGCCAGCAGTTGGGGTACCGACAGGGTCAATGAGCAGTTCTTC. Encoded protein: CASSWGTDRVNEQFF.

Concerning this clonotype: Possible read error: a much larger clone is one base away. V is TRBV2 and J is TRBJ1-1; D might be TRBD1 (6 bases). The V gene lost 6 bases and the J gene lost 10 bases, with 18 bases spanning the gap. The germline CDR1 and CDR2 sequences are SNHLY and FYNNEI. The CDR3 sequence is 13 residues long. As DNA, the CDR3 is TGTGCCAGCAGGGGTTCGGGGGCCCTGGGAGCTTTCTTT. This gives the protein CASRGSGALGAFF.

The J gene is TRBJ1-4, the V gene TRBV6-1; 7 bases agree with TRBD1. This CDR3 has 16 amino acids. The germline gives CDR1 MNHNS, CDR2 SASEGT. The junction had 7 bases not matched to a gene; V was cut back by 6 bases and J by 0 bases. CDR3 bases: TGTGCCAGCAGGGACCCGCAGGGGGCAACTAATGAAAAACTGTTTTTT. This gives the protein CASRDPQGATNEKLFF.

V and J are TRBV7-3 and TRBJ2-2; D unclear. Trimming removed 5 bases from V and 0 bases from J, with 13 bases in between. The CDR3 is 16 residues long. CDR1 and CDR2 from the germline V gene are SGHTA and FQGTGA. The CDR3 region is CASSAQPPANTGELFF. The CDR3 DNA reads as TGTGCCAGCAGCGCCCAACCTCCAGCGAACACCGGGGAGCTGTTTTTT.

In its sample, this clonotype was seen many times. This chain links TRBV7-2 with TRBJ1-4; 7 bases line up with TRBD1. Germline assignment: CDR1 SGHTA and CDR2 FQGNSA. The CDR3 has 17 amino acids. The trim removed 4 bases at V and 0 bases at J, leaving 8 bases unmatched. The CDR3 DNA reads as TGTGCCAGCAGCTCCTACCCAAGGGGGCCAACTAATGAAAAACTGTTTTTT. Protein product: CASSSYPRGPTNEKLFF.

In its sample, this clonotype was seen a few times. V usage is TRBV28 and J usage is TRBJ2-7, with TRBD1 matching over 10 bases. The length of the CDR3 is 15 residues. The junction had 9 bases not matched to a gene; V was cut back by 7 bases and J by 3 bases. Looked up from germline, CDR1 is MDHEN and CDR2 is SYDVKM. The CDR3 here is CASIRGGTGVYEQYF. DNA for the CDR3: TGTGCCAGCATTCGGGGTGGGACAGGGGTCTACGAGCAGTACTTC.